Sequencing of this TCR beta chain was carried out in a study of T-cell reconstitution after alpha-beta-depleted transplantation in children. This clonotype showed up just once. The length of the CDR3 is 14 residues. Germline V gives CDR1 WNHNN, CDR2 SYGVQD (reference sequence). Trimming cost V 3 bases and J 1 base, with 9 bases left between them. The TCRbeta library incorporated unique molecular identifiers. A single record per CDR3 protein comes from TCRdb applying MiXCR to the PCR reads. The sample carries hundreds of thousands of distinct CDR3 sequences, 16% recorded once. The clonotype originates from a human donor who donated a stem cell graft to a child with acute myeloid leukemia. The rearrangement joins TRBV10-1 to TRBJ1-1; D not certain. The sequenced sample was PBMCs from the stem cell graft donor, obtained from the stem cell graft. The CDR3 nucleotides are TGCGCCAGCAGTGAAAATGAGAAGAACACTGAAGCTTTCTTT. Protein product: CASSENEKNTEAFF.